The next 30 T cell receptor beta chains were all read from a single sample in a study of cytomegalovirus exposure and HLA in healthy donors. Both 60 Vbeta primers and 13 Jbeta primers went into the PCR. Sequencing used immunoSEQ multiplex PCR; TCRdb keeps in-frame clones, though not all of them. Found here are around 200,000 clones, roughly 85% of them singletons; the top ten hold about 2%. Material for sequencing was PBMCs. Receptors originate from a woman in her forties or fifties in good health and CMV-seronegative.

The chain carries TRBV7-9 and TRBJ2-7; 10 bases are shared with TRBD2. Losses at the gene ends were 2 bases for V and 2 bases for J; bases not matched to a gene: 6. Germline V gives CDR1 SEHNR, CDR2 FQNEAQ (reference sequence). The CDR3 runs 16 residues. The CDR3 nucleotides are TGTGCCAGCAGCTTACTAGCGGGAGCCGATCCCTACGAGCAGTACTTC. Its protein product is CASSLLAGADPYEQYF.

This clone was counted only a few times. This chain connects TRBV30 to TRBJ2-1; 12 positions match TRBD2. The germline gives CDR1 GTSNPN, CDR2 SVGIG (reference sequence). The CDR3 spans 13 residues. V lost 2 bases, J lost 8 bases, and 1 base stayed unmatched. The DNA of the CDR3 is TGTGCCTGGAGTCTAGCGGGAGGGTATGAGCAGTTCTTC. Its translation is CAWSLAGGYEQFF.

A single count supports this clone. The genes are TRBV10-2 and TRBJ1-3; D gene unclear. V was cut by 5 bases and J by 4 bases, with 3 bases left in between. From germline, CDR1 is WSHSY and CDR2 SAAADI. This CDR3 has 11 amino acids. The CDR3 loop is CASSLGNTIYF. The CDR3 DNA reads TGCGCCAGCAGTCTCGGAAACACCATATATTTT.

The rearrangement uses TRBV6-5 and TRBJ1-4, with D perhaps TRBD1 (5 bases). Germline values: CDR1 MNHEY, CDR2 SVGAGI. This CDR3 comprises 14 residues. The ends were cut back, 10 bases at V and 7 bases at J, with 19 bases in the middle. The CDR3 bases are TGTGCCACCTCGGACGGGGGGAGTGGTGAAAAACTGTTTTTT. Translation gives CATSDGGSGEKLFF.

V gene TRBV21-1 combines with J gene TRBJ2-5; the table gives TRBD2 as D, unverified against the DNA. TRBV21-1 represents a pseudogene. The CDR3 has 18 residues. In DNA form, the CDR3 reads TGTGCCAGCAGCAAAGTATCGGGACTAGCGGCTAAAGGGGAGACCCAGTACTTC. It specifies CASSKVSGLAAKGETQYF.

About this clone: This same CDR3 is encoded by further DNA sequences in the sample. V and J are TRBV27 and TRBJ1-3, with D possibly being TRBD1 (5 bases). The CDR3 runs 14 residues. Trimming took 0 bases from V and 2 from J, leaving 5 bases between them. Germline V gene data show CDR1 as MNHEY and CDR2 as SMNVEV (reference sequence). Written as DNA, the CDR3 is TGTGCCAGCAGTTTATCAGGGGCTGGAAACACCATATATTTT. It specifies CASSLSGAGNTIYF.

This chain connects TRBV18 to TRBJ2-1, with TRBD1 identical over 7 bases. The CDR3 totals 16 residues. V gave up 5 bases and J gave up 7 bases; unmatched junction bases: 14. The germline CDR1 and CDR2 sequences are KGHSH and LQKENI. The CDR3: CASSNGRQGGLNEQFF. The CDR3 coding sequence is TGTGCCAGCTCAAACGGGCGACAGGGTGGTTTGAATGAGCAGTTCTTC.

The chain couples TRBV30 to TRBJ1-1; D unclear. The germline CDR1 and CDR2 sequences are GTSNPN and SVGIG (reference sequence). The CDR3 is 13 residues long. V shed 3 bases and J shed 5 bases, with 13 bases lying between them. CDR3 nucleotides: TGTGCCTGGAGCTCCTGGGGAGATACTGAAGCTTTCTTT. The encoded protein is CAWSSWGDTEAFF.

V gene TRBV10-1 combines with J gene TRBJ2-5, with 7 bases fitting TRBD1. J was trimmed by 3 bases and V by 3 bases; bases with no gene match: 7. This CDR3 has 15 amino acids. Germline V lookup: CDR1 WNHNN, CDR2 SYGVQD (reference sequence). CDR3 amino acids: CASSEISTGKETQYF. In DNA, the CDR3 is TGCGCCAGCAGTGAAATCTCGACAGGGAAAGAGACCCAGTACTTC.

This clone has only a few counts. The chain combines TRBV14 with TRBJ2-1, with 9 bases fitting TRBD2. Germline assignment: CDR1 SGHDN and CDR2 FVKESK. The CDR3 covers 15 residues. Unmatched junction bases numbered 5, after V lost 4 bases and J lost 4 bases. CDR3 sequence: CASSPVAGAYNEQFF. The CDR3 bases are TGTGCCAGCAGCCCCGTAGCGGGAGCTTACAATGAGCAGTTCTTC.

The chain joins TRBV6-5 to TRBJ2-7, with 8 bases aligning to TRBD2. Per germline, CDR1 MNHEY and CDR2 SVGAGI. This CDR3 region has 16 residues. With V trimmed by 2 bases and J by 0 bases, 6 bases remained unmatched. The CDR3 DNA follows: TGTGCCAGCAGTTACGGGCTAGCGGGCCTCTCCTACGAGCAGTACTTC. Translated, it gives CASSYGLAGLSYEQYF.

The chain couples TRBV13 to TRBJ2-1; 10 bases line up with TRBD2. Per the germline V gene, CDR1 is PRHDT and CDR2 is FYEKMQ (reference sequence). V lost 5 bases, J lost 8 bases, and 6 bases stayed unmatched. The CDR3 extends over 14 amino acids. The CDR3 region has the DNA TGTGCCAGCAGCACAGCGGGAGGGCTGGATGAGCAGTTCTTC. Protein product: CASSTAGGLDEQFF.

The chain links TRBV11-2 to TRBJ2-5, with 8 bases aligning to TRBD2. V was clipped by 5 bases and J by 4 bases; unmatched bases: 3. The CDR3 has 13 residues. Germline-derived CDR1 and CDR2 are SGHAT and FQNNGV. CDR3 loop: CASSPGLAETQYF. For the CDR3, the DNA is TGTGCCAGCAGCCCCGGACTAGCAGAGACCCAGTACTTC. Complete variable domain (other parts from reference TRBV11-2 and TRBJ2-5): EAGVAQSPRYKIIEKRQSVAFWCNPISGHATLYWYQQILGQGPKLLIQFQNNGVVDDSQLPKDRFSAERLKGVDSTLKIQPAKLEDSAVYLCASSPGLAETQYFGPGTRLLVL.

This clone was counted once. The CDR3 coding sequence is TGTGCCAGCAGTGCACGGGACAGGGGGCAAAGCTCCTACAATGAGCAGTTCTTC. Its protein product is CASSARDRGQSSYNEQFF. The chain carries TRBV27 and TRBJ2-1, with 12 bases matching TRBD1. The CDR3 totals 18 residues. Germline CDR1 reads MNHEY; CDR2 reads SMNVEV (reference sequence). V was clipped by 5 bases and J by 0 bases; unmatched bases: 8.

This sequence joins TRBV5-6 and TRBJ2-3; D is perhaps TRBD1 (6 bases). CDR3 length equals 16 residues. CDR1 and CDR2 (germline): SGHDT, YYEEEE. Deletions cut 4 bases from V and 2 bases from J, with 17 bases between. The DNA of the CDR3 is TGTGCCAGCAGCCTTCAGGGGAGCGCGGTCACAGATACGCAGTATTTT. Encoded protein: CASSLQGSAVTDTQYF.

CDR3 sequence: CASSQGISFSSYEQYF. The CDR3 DNA sequence: TGTGCCAGCAGCCAAGGTATAAGCTTTAGCTCCTACGAGCAGTACTTC. The rearrangement links TRBV14 to TRBJ2-7; D not resolved. CDR3 size: 16 residues. Germline V gene data show CDR1 as SGHDN and CDR2 as FVKESK. The V end lost 1 base, the J end lost 0 bases, and 13 bases lay between the germline ends.

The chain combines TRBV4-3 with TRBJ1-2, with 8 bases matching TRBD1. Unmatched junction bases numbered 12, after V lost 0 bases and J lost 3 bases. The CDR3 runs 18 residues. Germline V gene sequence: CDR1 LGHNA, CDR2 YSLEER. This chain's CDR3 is CASSQDVRAGGDDYGYTF. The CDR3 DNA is TGCGCCAGCAGCCAAGATGTTAGGGCAGGGGGCGATGACTATGGCTACACCTTC.

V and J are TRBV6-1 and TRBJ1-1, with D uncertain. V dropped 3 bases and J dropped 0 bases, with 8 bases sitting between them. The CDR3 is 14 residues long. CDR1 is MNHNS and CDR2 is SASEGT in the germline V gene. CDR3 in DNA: TGTGCCAGCAGTGACCAGCGGTTGAACACTGAAGCTTTCTTT. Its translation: CASSDQRLNTEAFF.

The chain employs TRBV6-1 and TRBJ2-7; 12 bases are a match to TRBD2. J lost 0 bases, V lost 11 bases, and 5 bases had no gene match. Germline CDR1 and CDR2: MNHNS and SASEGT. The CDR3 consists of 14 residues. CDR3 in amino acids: CAGRLAGDSYEQYF. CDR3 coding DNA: TGTGCCGGAAGACTAGCGGGAGACTCCTACGAGCAGTACTTC.

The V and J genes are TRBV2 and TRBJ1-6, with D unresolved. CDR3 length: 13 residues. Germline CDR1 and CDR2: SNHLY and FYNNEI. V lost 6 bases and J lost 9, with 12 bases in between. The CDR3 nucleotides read TGTGCCAGCAGGACGGAGGTGGGTTCACCCCTCCACTTT. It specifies CASRTEVGSPLHF.

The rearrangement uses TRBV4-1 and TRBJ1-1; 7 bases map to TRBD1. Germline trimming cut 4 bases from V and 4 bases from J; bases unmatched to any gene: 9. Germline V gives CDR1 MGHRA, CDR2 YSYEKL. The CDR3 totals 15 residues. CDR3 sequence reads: CASSRDSKDGTEAFF. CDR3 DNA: TGCGCCAGCAGCCGGGACAGTAAAGATGGCACTGAAGCTTTCTTT.

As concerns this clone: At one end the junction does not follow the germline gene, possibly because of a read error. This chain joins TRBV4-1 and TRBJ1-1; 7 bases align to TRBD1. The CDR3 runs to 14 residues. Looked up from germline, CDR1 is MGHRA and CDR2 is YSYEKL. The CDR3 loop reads CASSPPDRNAEAFF. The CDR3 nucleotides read TGCGCCAGCAGCCCCCCGGACAGGAACGCTGAAGCTTTCTTT.

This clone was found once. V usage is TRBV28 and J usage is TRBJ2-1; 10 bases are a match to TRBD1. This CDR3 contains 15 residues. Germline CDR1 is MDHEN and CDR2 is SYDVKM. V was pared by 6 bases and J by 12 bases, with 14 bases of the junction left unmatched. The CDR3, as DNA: TGTGCCAGCAGCCCACCGGGACAGGGGATAGCATGGCAGTTCTTC. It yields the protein CASSPPGQGIAWQFF. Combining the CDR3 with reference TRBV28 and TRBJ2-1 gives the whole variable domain DVKVTQSSRYLVKRTGEKVFLECVQDMDHENMFWYRQDPGLGLRLIYFSYDVKMKEKGDIPEGYSVSREKKERFSLILESASTNQTSMYLCASSPPGQGIAWQFFGPGTRLTVL.

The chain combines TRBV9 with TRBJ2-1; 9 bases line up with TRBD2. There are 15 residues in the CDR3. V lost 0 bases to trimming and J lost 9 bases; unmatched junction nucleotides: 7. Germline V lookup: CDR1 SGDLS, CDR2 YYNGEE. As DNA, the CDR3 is TGTGCCAGCAGCGTAGGGGTAGCGGGAGAGGGTGAGCAGTTCTTC. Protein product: CASSVGVAGEGEQFF.

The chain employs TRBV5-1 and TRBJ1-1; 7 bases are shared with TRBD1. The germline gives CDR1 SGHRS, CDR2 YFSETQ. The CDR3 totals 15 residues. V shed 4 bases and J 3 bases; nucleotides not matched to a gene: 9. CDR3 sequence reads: CASSPRQGRDTEAFF. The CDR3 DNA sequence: TGCGCCAGCAGCCCCCGACAGGGTAGGGACACTGAAGCTTTCTTT.

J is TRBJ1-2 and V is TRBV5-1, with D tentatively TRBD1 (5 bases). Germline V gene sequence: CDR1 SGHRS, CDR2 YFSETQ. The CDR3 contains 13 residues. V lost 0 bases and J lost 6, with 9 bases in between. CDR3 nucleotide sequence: TGCGCCAGCAGCTTGGCCGACAGTGATGGCTACACCTTC. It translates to CASSLADSDGYTF.

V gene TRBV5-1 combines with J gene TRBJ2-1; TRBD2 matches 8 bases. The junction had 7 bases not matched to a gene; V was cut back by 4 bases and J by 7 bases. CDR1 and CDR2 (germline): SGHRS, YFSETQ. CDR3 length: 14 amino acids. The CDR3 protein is CASSDAGGVNEQFF. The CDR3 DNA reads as TGCGCCAGCAGCGACGCGGGAGGTGTAAATGAGCAGTTCTTC.

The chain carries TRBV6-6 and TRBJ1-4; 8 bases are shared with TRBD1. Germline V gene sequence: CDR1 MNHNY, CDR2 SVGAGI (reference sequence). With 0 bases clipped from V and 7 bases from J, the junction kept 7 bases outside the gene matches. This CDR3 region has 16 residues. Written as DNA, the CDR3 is TGTGCCAGCAGTTACTCTGTACAGGGGGTGGCTGAAAAACTGTTTTTT. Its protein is CASSYSVQGVAEKLFF.

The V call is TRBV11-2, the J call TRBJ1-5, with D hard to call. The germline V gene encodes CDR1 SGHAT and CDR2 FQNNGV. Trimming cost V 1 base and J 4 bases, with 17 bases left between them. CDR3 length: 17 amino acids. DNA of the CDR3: TGTGCCAGCAGCTTAGGGTCGGGAAAGCCCCTTAATCAGCCCCAGCATTTT. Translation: CASSLGSGKPLNQPQHF.

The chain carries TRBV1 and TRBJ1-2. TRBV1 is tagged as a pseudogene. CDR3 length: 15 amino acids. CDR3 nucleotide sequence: TGCACCAGCAGCCAAGAGCGGGGAAGGAAAGATGGCTACACCTTC. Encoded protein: CTSSQERGRKDGYTF.